Below are 31 T cell receptor beta chains sequenced from a single sample in a study of blood T cell repertoires in COVID-19. Profiled with immunoSEQ multiplex PCR; TCRdb holds only in-frame clones, not every one. The repertoire holds about 270,000 clones, with 80% to 90% as singletons. Sequences were obtained from PBMCs or T cells enriched from blood (not recorded which). These receptors all come from a woman between 18 and 29 years old who had recovered from COVID-19.

The rearrangement joins TRBV5-4 to TRBJ2-2, with 7 bases that match TRBD1. The CDR3 has 16 residues. The V gene end was trimmed by 3 bases and the J gene end by 6 bases; junction bases not matched to a gene: 11. Germline V gene sequence: CDR1 SGHNT, CDR2 YYREEE (reference sequence). The CDR3 is CASSSLLGQGAGELFF. The CDR3 DNA sequence: TGTGCCAGCAGCTCCCTCCTGGGGCAGGGGGCCGGGGAGCTGTTTTTT. Variable domain in full (rest from reference TRBV5-4 and TRBJ2-2): ETGVTQSPTHLIKTRGQQVTLRCSSQSGHNTVSWYQQALGQGPQFIFQYYREEENGRGNFPPRFSGLQFPNYSSELNVNALELDDSALYLCASSSLLGQGAGELFFGEGSRLTVL.

The chain has TRBV10-2 and TRBJ2-2; D call uncertain. V dropped 1 base and J dropped 4 bases, with 7 bases sitting between them. The V gene's germline CDR1 is WSHSY and CDR2 SAAADI. CDR3 size: 14 residues. This chain's CDR3 is CASSEYIPTGELFF. CDR3 in DNA: TGCGCCAGCAGTGAGTACATCCCCACCGGGGAGCTGTTTTTT.

The chain carries TRBV11-2 and TRBJ1-1; maybe TRBD1 (5 bases). The V and J ends lost 5 bases and 0 bases respectively, with 7 bases between them. The CDR3 totals 13 residues. Germline CDR1 SGHAT, CDR2 FQNNGV. The CDR3: CASSPGLNTEAFF. The CDR3 coding sequence is TGTGCCAGCAGCCCAGGGTTGAACACTGAAGCTTTCTTT.

Details on this clone: Other DNA variants within this sample encode the same CDR3. The CDR3 loop is CASSELRAGGTDTQYF. CDR3 nucleotides: TGTGCCAGCAGTGAATTGAGGGCGGGGGGCACAGATACGCAGTATTTT. V and J are TRBV2 and TRBJ2-3, with 7 positions matching TRBD2. This CDR3 spans 16 amino acids. In germline, CDR1 is SNHLY, CDR2 FYNNEI. V gave up 2 bases and J gave up 1 base; unmatched junction bases: 6.

This clone was recorded only once. This chain connects TRBV5-1 to TRBJ1-2; 8 bases line up with TRBD1. Germline trimming cut 3 bases from V and 6 bases from J; bases unmatched to any gene: 4. This CDR3 is built from 13 residues. CDR1 is SGHRS and CDR2 is YFSETQ in the germline V gene. The CDR3 spells CASSSGQDNGYTF. CDR3 nucleotides: TGCGCCAGCAGCTCGGGACAGGATAATGGCTACACCTTC.

The rearrangement links TRBV18 to TRBJ1-1; a weak D match, TRBD1 (6 bases). Trimming took 2 bases from V and 4 from J, leaving 23 bases between them. Germline CDR1 reads KGHSH; CDR2 reads LQKENI. This CDR3 spans 18 amino acids. CDR3 DNA: TGTGCCAGCTCACCAGGACAGCGCTGGAGGTTTGTGAGCACTGAAGCTTTCTTT. Its protein product is CASSPGQRWRFVSTEAFF. The whole variable domain, filled in from reference TRBV18 and TRBJ1-1, reads NAGVMQNPRHLVRRRGQEARLRCSPMKGHSHVYWYRQLPEEGLKFMVYLQKENIIDESGMPKERFSAEFPKEGPSILRIQQVVRGDSAAYFCASSPGQRWRFVSTEAFFGQGTRLTVV.

The rearrangement joins TRBV25-1 to TRBJ1-2, with 9 bases identical to TRBD1. Germline CDR1 reads MGHDK; CDR2 reads SYGVNS. The CDR3 is 13 amino acids. The V and J ends lost 6 bases and 9 bases, in that order; junction bases with no gene match: 8. The CDR3 DNA sequence: TGTGCCAGCAGCCTCGGGACAGGGCCTCGCTACACCTTC. As protein: CASSLGTGPRYTF.

V and J are TRBV4-1 and TRBJ1-2; TRBD1 matches at 8 bases. CDR3 size: 15 residues. From germline, CDR1 is MGHRA and CDR2 YSYEKL. With V trimmed by 4 bases and J by 3 bases, 7 bases remained unmatched. In nucleotides, the CDR3 is TGCGCCAGCAGCCCCGAGGGACAGGCCGACTATGGCTACACCTTC. It is translated as CASSPEGQADYGYTF.

The J gene is TRBJ2-5, the V gene TRBV6-5; a weak D match, TRBD2 (5 bases). This CDR3 has 14 amino acids. Per the germline V gene, CDR1 is MNHEY and CDR2 is SVGAGI. Between the trimmed V and J ends, which lost 6 bases and 1 base, there was a span of 12 bases. DNA of the CDR3: TGTGCCAGCAGCACGACTACTACCCAAGAGACCCAGTACTTC. It yields the protein CASSTTTTQETQYF.

The chain has TRBV19 and TRBJ1-4; TRBD1 aligns across 9 bases. V shed 3 bases, J shed 8 bases, and the junction held 4 bases outside the gene matches. The CDR3 is made up of 14 amino acids. Germline V gene sequence: CDR1 LNHDA, CDR2 SQIVND (reference sequence). The CDR3 is CASSIPGQGEKLFF. For the CDR3, the DNA is TGTGCCAGTAGTATCCCAGGACAGGGGGAAAAACTGTTTTTT.

The V call is TRBV7-9, the J call TRBJ1-2; D possibly corresponds to TRBD1 (6 bases). Germline V gene data show CDR1 as SEHNR and CDR2 as FQNEAQ (reference sequence). The CDR3 sequence is 16 residues long. The V end lost 4 bases, the J end lost 4 bases, and 19 bases lay between the germline ends. The CDR3 loop is CASSSLQQGYVYGYTF. In nucleotides, the CDR3 is TGTGCCAGCAGCTCCCTCCAGCAGGGGTACGTCTATGGCTACACCTTC.

The chain combines TRBV19 with TRBJ2-7; 10 bases align to TRBD1. The CDR3 loop spans 13 amino acids. Trimming took 3 bases from V and 5 from J; bases not matched to a gene: 1. Germline lookup yields CDR1 LNHDA and CDR2 SQIVND (reference sequence). The CDR3 is CASSIDRGHEQYF. CDR3 DNA: TGTGCCAGTAGTATCGACAGGGGGCACGAGCAGTACTTC.

This clone was seen a single time. The rearrangement joins TRBV7-8 to TRBJ2-5; 7 nucleotides match TRBD1. This CDR3 has 14 amino acids. The V segment lost 4 bases and the J segment 3 bases; nucleotides outside the gene matches: 5. CDR1 is SGHVS, CDR2 FQNEAQ, per germline. CDR3 region: CASSSIGQEETQYF. CDR3 DNA sequence: TGTGCCAGCAGCTCCATCGGACAGGAAGAGACCCAGTACTTC.

The chain uses TRBV4-1 and TRBJ1-6; the D is unclear. CDR3 size: 19 residues. The ends were cut back, 1 base at V and 1 base at J, with 17 bases in the middle. The germline gives CDR1 MGHRA, CDR2 YSYEKL. This CDR3 is CASSQVPAGRGSYNSPLHF. The CDR3 bases are TGCGCCAGCAGCCAAGTCCCGGCGGGGAGAGGATCCTATAATTCACCCCTCCACTTT.

The chain uses TRBV7-9 and TRBJ2-7; 7 bases agree with TRBD1. The CDR3 consists of 15 residues. The V segment lost 4 bases and the J segment 2 bases; nucleotides outside the gene matches: 8. Germline-derived CDR1 and CDR2 are SEHNR and FQNEAQ (reference sequence). The CDR3: CASSSQGELTYEQYF. The CDR3 nucleotides read TGTGCCAGCAGCTCCCAGGGGGAGTTAACCTACGAGCAGTACTTC.

This chain uses TRBV4-2 with TRBJ1-3, with TRBD1 matching over 7 bases. CDR1 LGHNA and CDR2 YNFKEQ come from the germline V gene. The ends lost 6 bases at V and 0 bases at J; junction bases unmatched: 2. The CDR3 covers 14 residues. CDR3 loop: CASRGQSSGNTIYF. In nucleotides, the CDR3 is TGTGCCAGCAGGGGACAGAGCTCTGGAAACACCATATATTTT.

V gene TRBV5-1 combines with J gene TRBJ1-6; the match to TRBD1 covers 7 bases. The length of the CDR3 is 15 residues. Looked up from germline, CDR1 is SGHRS and CDR2 is YFSETQ. Losses at the gene ends were 0 bases for V and 7 bases for J; bases not matched to a gene: 4. The CDR3 DNA reads as TGCGCCAGCAGCTTGGGACAGGGTCTGAATTCACCCCTCCACTTT. It encodes CASSLGQGLNSPLHF.

The chain couples TRBV2 to TRBJ2-1, with a tentative D call TRBD2 (7 bases). Germline V gene lookup returns CDR1 SNHLY and CDR2 FYNNEI. The CDR3 covers 16 residues. Trimming took 3 bases from V and 2 from J, leaving 14 bases between them. CDR3: CASSDAGGGPYNEQFF. The CDR3 nucleotides are TGTGCCAGCAGTGATGCGGGCGGGGGCCCCTACAATGAGCAGTTCTTC.

J is TRBJ2-2 and V is TRBV6-2 or TRBV6-3; 8 bases line up with TRBD2. This CDR3 comprises 14 residues. Losses at the gene ends were 3 bases for V and 5 bases for J; bases not matched to a gene: 2. Germline CDR1 and CDR2: MNHEY and SVGEGT. CDR3 region: CASSYTGGTGELFF. The CDR3 bases are TGTGCCAGCAGTTATACGGGGGGGACCGGGGAGCTGTTTTTT.

This chain links TRBV21-1 with TRBJ1-3. TRBV21-1 constitutes a pseudogene. The CDR3 length is 17 residues. CDR3 residues: CASTLRGADLSGNTIYF. The CDR3 region has the DNA TGTGCCAGCACCCTGAGAGGCGCAGATCTCTCTGGAAACACCATATATTTT.

The rearrangement joins TRBV5-1 to TRBJ2-7, with TRBD1 identical over 9 bases. CDR1 is SGHRS, CDR2 YFSETQ, per germline. This CDR3 is built from 15 residues. V trimming: 0 bases; J trimming: 0 bases; junction bases outside the gene matches: 1. Written as DNA, the CDR3 is TGCGCCAGCAGCTTGGACAGGGGGCACTCCTACGAGCAGTACTTC. As protein: CASSLDRGHSYEQYF.

J is TRBJ1-6 and V is TRBV6-5; a possible D gene is TRBD1 (5 bases). This CDR3 contains 12 residues. Germline V CDR1 and CDR2: MNHEY, SVGAGI. Trimming cost V 2 bases and J 9 bases, with 5 bases left between them. CDR3 nucleotides: TGTGCCAGCAGTTACAGGGGTTCACCCCTCCACTTT. Protein sequence: CASSYRGSPLHF.

The CDR3 bases are TGTGCCAGCAGCCTTACCGAACATACGGGGTCAGAGCAGTTCTTC. It yields the protein CASSLTEHTGSEQFF. The chain combines TRBV3-1 (or the pseudogene TRBV3-2) with TRBJ2-1; perhaps TRBD2 as D (5 bases). The V end was cut by 4 bases, the J end by 10 bases, with 20 bases between. The CDR3 extends over 15 amino acids. From germline, CDR1 is LGHDT and CDR2 YNNKEL (reference sequence).

A single count supports this clone. The rearrangement uses TRBV7-2 and TRBJ1-1, with unresolved D. CDR1 SGHTA and CDR2 FQGNSA come from the germline V gene. CDR3 size: 14 residues. Trimming shortened V by 5 bases and J by 7 bases, and 17 bases separated the two germline ends. The CDR3 DNA reads as TGTGCCAGCAGCCCAGGACGGGATGTCGTTGAAGCTTTCTTT. Protein: CASSPGRDVVEAFF.

The V call is TRBV12-5, the J call TRBJ1-2; D is uncertain. The CDR3 extends over 11 amino acids. The ends were cut back, 6 bases at V and 12 bases at J, with 14 bases in the middle. The germline V gene encodes CDR1 LGHNT and CDR2 FRNRAP. The CDR3 nucleotides read TGTGCTAGTGGCCCCGTGAGGGTAGACACCTTC. This codes for CASGPVRVDTF.

The chain has TRBV11-2 and TRBJ1-4; 10 bases line up with TRBD1. The J segment lost 8 bases and the V segment lost 5 bases, leaving 8 bases of the junction unmatched. The CDR3 runs to 15 residues. CDR1 is SGHAT, CDR2 FQNNGV, per germline. The DNA for the CDR3 is TGTGCCAGCAGCCCCTCGGGGACAGGGGACGAAAAACTGTTTTTT. Protein sequence: CASSPSGTGDEKLFF. Full variable domain (outside the CDR3, taken from reference TRBV11-2 and TRBJ1-4): EAGVAQSPRYKIIEKRQSVAFWCNPISGHATLYWYQQILGQGPKLLIQFQNNGVVDDSQLPKDRFSAERLKGVDSTLKIQPAKLEDSAVYLCASSPSGTGDEKLFFGSGTQLSVL.

The gene calls are TRBV18 and TRBJ1-1; no clear D gene. Germline assignment: CDR1 KGHSH and CDR2 LQKENI. The CDR3 length is 14 residues. The V end was cut by 8 bases, the J end by 11 bases, with 24 bases between. The chain's CDR3 is CASQRDRYEVFAFF. For the CDR3, the DNA is TGTGCCAGCCAGAGGGATCGGTACGAGGTGTTTGCTTTCTTT. The full variable domain, its missing parts supplied by reference TRBV18 and TRBJ1-1, is NAGVMQNPRHLVRRRGQEARLRCSPMKGHSHVYWYRQLPEEGLKFMVYLQKENIIDESGMPKERFSAEFPKEGPSILRIQQVVRGDSAAYFCASQRDRYEVFAFFGQGTRLTVV.

The rearrangement uses TRBV29-1 and TRBJ2-7; D gene uncertain. The length of the CDR3 is 12 residues. The germline V gene has CDR1 SQVTM and CDR2 ANQGSEA. Trimming left V 6 bases short and J 4 bases short, with 13 bases between. Here the CDR3 reads CSVEQPGYEQYF. The CDR3 DNA follows: TGCAGCGTAGAACAGCCGGGTTACGAGCAGTACTTC.

The chain carries TRBV3-1 (or the pseudogene TRBV3-2) and TRBJ1-1; D gene uncertain. V lost 4 bases and J lost 4, with 10 bases in between. Germline V CDR1 and CDR2: LGHDT, YNNKEL (reference sequence). CDR3 length equals 13 residues. CDR3 nucleotide sequence: TGTGCCAGCAGCCGCATCCTGAGCACTGAAGCTTTCTTT. Residues: CASSRILSTEAFF.

The V gene is TRBV5-4, the J gene TRBJ2-7; no clear D gene. V lost 4 bases and J 2 bases, leaving 10 bases between the germline ends. The CDR3 has 13 residues. Germline V CDR1 and CDR2: SGHNT, YYREEE (reference sequence). The CDR3 region is CASSVDGPYEQYF. The CDR3 region has the DNA TGTGCCAGCAGCGTGGATGGGCCCTACGAGCAGTACTTC.

The J gene is TRBJ1-4, the V gene TRBV9, with D maybe TRBD1 (5 bases). The germline V and J ends were trimmed by 4 bases and 0 bases, with 10 bases remaining between them. This CDR3 is 15 amino acids long. Germline V gives CDR1 SGDLS, CDR2 YYNGEE. The CDR3 nucleotides read TGTGCCAGCAGCCCGGGGGGTTCAACTAATGAAAAACTGTTTTTT. Protein sequence: CASSPGGSTNEKLFF.